The clone carrying this TCR beta chain was seen a few times. The antigen remains undetermined. This sample was included in a study of vaccination effects on CD4 cells after COVID-19. Turning to the study itself: Each person got two doses of an mRNA SARS-CoV-2 vaccine, BNT162b2 or mRNA-1273.

Here immunoSEQ multiplex PCR was the method, and the copy in TCRdb shows in-frame clones only, minus some. The data show 70,000 or so clones, 73% seen once. After expansion with viral peptide pools in the ViraFEST assay, antigen-specific CD4+ T cells were sequenced. Following culture for about ten days, CD4+ T cells were isolated. PCR confirmed that the person was infected with SARS-CoV-2 between March and December 2020. It was an HIV-1 Nef peptide pool that made up the negative control culture. The CDR3 length is 17 residues. V trimming: 4 bases; J trimming: 0 bases; junction bases outside the gene matches: 8. The germline CDR1 and CDR2 sequences are SGHNT and YYREEE (reference sequence).

The source was CD4+ T cells from PBMCs cultured with HIV peptides, collected before COVID-19 vaccination. Specified subset: HIV-1 Nef peptide pool negative control/reference culture. The rearrangement joins TRBV5-4 to TRBJ1-3, with 9 bases fitting TRBD1. The receptor comes from a human donor who had a prior SARS-CoV-2 infection. The CDR3 DNA is TGTGCCAGCAGCAGACAGGGGGTACAGCTCTCTGGAAACACCATATATTTT. Translation gives CASSRQGVQLSGNTIYF.